Listed below are T cell receptor beta chains from one sample, sequenced in a study of T cell changes during pregnancy in multiple sclerosis. Clones were sequenced by immunoSEQ multiplex PCR, and TCRdb holds only the in-frame ones, with some missing. The data hold 85,000 to 130,000 clones, with 85% to 95% observed a single time. The sample here was peripheral blood, taken after pregnancy. The receptors were sampled from a female donor with multiple sclerosis, enrolled in a pregnancy study. The CDR3 runs from the conserved cysteine through the conserved F or W. The D gene is left open where the match is weak. Only some rows state a clone size, as once, few, many or a class for expanded clones.

>NA|TRBV29-1|TRBJ1-2|NA
TGCAGCGTTGAAGATCAGGGCTTCGGCTTTGGCTACACCTTC
CSVEDQGFGFGYTF
>NA|TRBV11-2|TRBJ2-7|NA
TGTGCCAGCAGCTTAGTGGCGGCGGGGCTTAGCTCCTACGAGCAGTACTTC
CASSLVAAGLSSYEQYF
>TRBD2|TRBV6-5|TRBJ2-2|NA
TGTGCCAGCAGCCTCCTAGCGGCGTTAACCGGGGAGCTGTTTTTT
CASSLLAALTGELFF
>NA|TRBV5-1|TRBJ1-2|NA
TGCGCCAGCAGCTTAAACCCTCAGGACAACAACATCCGCCGGGTTCAGGGCTACACCTTC
CASSLNPQDNNIRRVQGYTF
>TRBD1|TRBV5-4|TRBJ2-7|NA
TGTGCCAGCAGCCGCGGGGGACAGGGGGCCGCCGAGCAGTACTTC
CASSRGGQGAAEQYF
>NA|TRBV9|TRBJ2-3|NA
TGTGCCAGCTCCCTCCGCACAGATACGCAGTATTTT
CASSLRTDTQYF
>TRBD2|TRBV2|TRBJ2-3|NA
TGTGCCAGCAGTGAGCGCCCGGGACTAGCAACAGATACGCAGTATTTT
CASSERPGLATDTQYF
>TRBD2|TRBV5-6|TRBJ2-3|NA
TGTGCCAGCAGCTTGCGGTTTAGCGGGGACACAGATACGCAGTATTTT
CASSLRFSGDTDTQYF
>NA|TRBV7-2|TRBJ1-1|NA
TGTGCCAGCAGCTTAGTGGTCAGTTCAACTGAAGCTTTCTTT
CASSLVVSSTEAFF
>NA|TRBV6-1|TRBJ1-1|NA
TGTGCCAGCAGTGAAGGGTGGACAGTGAACACTGAAGCTTTCTTT
CASSEGWTVNTEAFF
>NA|TRBV28|TRBJ2-7|few
TGTGCCAGTCAAGGCCCAGGGGGAGGCGAGCAGTACTTC
CASQGPGGGEQYF
>TRBD1|TRBV7-9|TRBJ1-1|NA
TGTGCCAGCAGCTTAGACAGGGGAGGCACTGAAGCTTTCTTT
CASSLDRGGTEAFF
>NA|TRBV18|TRBJ1-6|NA
TGTGCCAGCTCGCCCGGGACAACACAGAATTCACCCCTCCACTTT
CASSPGTTQNSPLHF
>TRBD1|TRBV27|TRBJ2-7|NA
TGTGCCAGCAGTCCCGGGGACAGGGGTTCCGAGCAGTACTTC
CASSPGDRGSEQYF
>TRBD2|TRBV5-1|TRBJ2-3|once
TGCGCCAGCAGCTTCCTACCGTTAGCGGGGGGTTCCACAGATACGCAGTATTTT
CASSFLPLAGGSTDTQYF